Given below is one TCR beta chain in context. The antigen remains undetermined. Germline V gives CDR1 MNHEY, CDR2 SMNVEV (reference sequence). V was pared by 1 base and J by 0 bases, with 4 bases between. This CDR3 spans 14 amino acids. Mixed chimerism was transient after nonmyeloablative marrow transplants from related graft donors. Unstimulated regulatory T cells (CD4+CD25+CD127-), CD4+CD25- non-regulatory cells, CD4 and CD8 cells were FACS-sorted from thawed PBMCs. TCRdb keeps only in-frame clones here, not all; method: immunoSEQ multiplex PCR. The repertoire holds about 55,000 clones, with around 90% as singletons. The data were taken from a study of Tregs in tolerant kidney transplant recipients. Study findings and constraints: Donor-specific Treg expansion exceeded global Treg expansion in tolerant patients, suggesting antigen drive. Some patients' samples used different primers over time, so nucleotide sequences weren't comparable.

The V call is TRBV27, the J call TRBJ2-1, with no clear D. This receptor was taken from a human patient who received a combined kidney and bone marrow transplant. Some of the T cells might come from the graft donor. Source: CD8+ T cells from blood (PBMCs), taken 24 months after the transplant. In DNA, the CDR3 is TGTGCCAGCAGTTTATACAGCTCCTACAATGAGCAGTTCTTC. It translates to CASSLYSSYNEQFF.